These T cell receptor beta chains were read from a single sample in a study of tumor-infiltrating lymphocytes in glioblastoma multiforme. TCRdb called the multiplex PCR reads again in MiXCR, with one record for every CDR3 protein. The sample holds fewer than 11,000 distinct CDR3 sequences, around 64% seen once. Source material: brain tumor tissue. All receptors derive from a male donor with glioblastoma. Each CDR3 is given with its conserved first and last residue. The D gene is left open where the match is weak. Clone size is shown for a subset of rows, as once, few, many or a class of expanded clone.

V	D	J	size	CDR3	DNA
TRBV20-1	-	TRBJ2-7	-	CSAARLGYEQYF	TGCAGTGCTGCAAGATTGGGCTACGAGCAATACTTC
TRBV29-1	TRBD1	TRBJ2-1	-	CSVEDQDRLSYNEQFF	TGCAGCGTTGAAGATCAGGACAGGCTCTCCTACAATGAGCAGTTCTTC
TRBV12-3/TRBV12-4	-	TRBJ2-7	-	CTSSYVQSFEQYF	TGTACCAGCAGCTATGTACAGAGCTTCGAGCAGTACTTC
TRBV4-1	TRBD1	TRBJ2-5	-	CASSAGQGYQETQYF	TGCGCCAGCAGCGCTGGACAGGGTTACCAAGAGACCCAGTACTTC
TRBV11-3	-	TRBJ2-5	-	CASSNPGGPQETQYF	TGTGCCAGCTCAAACCCTGGAGGCCCGCAAGAGACCCAGTACTTC
TRBV11-2	-	TRBJ1-1	-	CASGQREWDIDAFF	TGTGCCAGCGGACAACGAGAGTGGGACATTGACGCTTTCTTT
TRBV29-1	-	TRBJ2-7	-	CSVEGGGSYEQYF	TGCAGCGTTGAAGGAGGCGGTTCCTACGAGCAGTACTTC
TRBV6-1	-	TRBJ2-2	-	CASSEFPPETNTGELFF	TGTGCCAGCAGTGAATTCCCTCCAGAAACGAACACCGGGGAGCTGTTTTTT
TRBV20-1	TRBD1	TRBJ2-3	-	CNAWSGEGKGTDTRYF	TGCAATGCTTGGTCAGGGGAAGGCAAAGGGACAGATACGCGATATTTT
TRBV11-3	-	TRBJ2-1	-	CASSFNNNDEQFF	TGTGCCAGCAGCTTTAACAATAACGATGAGCAGTTCTTC
TRBV11-1	-	TRBJ2-3	-	CASSITSGPTGTQYF	TGTGCCAGCAGCATAACCAGCGGCCCCACAGGGACGCAGTATTTT
TRBV7-2	-	TRBJ1-2	-	CASSLVWGGGDYGYTF	TGTGCCAGCAGCCTCGTTTGGGGGGGTGGAGACTATGGCTACACCTTC
TRBV7-9	-	TRBJ2-3	-	CASSLPESSEADTQYF	TGTGCCAGCAGCTTACCCGAGTCGTCAGAGGCAGATACGCAGTATTTT
TRBV6-5	TRBD1	TRBJ1-5	-	CASSYTLEQGVQSQHF	TGTGCCAGCAGTTACACGTTGGAACAGGGGGTTCAGTCCCAGCATTTT
TRBV10-3	-	TRBJ1-5	-	CAISQGNQPQHF	TGTGCCATCAGTCAGGGGAATCAGCCCCAGCATTTT
TRBV6-5	-	TRBJ1-6	-	CASSPDTGSHNSPLRF	TGTGCCAGCAGCCCCGACACGGGGTCCCATAATTCACCCCTCCGCTTT
TRBV10-3	TRBD1	TRBJ2-1	-	CAISGPGTAYNEQFF	TGTGCCATCAGTGGCCCCGGGACAGCTTACAATGAGCAGTTCTTC
TRBV6-5	-	TRBJ1-2	-	CTSSQTGGVGYTF	TGTACCAGTTCCCAGACAGGAGGGGTTGGCTACACCTTC
TRBV20-1	-	TRBJ2-3	once	CSATRGTQSTDTQYF	TGCAGTGCTACGCGGGGAACACAGTCCACAGATACGCAGTATTTT
TRBV30	-	TRBJ2-1	-	CVWSPGTTHEQFF	TGTGTCTGGAGCCCCGGGACCACCCATGAGCAGTTCTTC
TRBV12-3/TRBV12-4	-	TRBJ1-2	-	CATSYSWQTNYGYTF	TGTGCCACCAGTTACTCCTGGCAGACTAACTATGGCTACACCTTC
TRBV11-3	-	TRBJ2-1	-	CASSPRGYNEQFF	TGTGCCAGCAGCCCCAGGGGATACAATGAGCAGTTCTTC
TRBV10-1	-	TRBJ1-2	-	CVSGDATGYTF	TGCGTCAGCGGAGATGCCACCGGCTACACCTTC
TRBV6-5	-	TRBJ2-2	-	CASSWDLPTRELFF	TGTGCCAGCAGCTGGGACCTGCCGACCAGGGAGCTGTTTTTT
TRBV4-1	TRBD2	TRBJ2-1	-	CASSQVNSGRDEQFF	TGCGCCAGCAGCCAAGTGAATAGCGGGAGGGATGAGCAGTTCTTC
TRBV10-3	TRBD1	TRBJ1-1	medium-sized	CAIRGGKAGGKNTEAFF	TGTGCCATCAGGGGGGGAAAGGCAGGGGGGAAGAACACTGAAGCTTTCTTT
TRBV20-1	-	TRBJ2-7	medium-sized	CSARDNSGEQYF	TGCAGTGCTAGAGATAACAGCGGGGAGCAGTACTTC
TRBV29-1	TRBD1	TRBJ2-7	-	CSVKIRDRGPGKEQYF	TGCAGCGTTAAAATACGGGACAGGGGGCCGGGCAAGGAGCAGTACTTC
TRBV11-2	-	TRBJ1-1	-	CASSLGLNTEAFF	TGTGCCAGCAGCTTAGGACTGAACACTGAAGCTTTCTTT
TRBV14	-	TRBJ1-1	medium-sized	CASSQLGGADTEAFF	TGTGCCAGCAGCCAACTCGGGGGGGCTGACACTGAAGCTTTCTTT
TRBV19	-	TRBJ1-1	few	CASSIEKGREAFF	TGTGCCAGTAGTATAGAAAAGGGCCGGGAAGCTTTCTTT
TRBV6-5	TRBD1	TRBJ1-6	medium-sized	CASSYKGGGPLHF	TGTGCCAGCAGTTACAAAGGGGGCGGACCCCTCCACTTT
TRBV11-2	-	TRBJ1-5	-	CASSLQSSNQPQHF	TGTGCCAGCAGCTTACAGAGTAGCAATCAGCCCCAGCATTTT
TRBV20-1	-	TRBJ1-5	few	CSAREYRGLQPQHF	TGCAGTGCTAGAGAGTATCGGGGACTTCAGCCCCAGCATTTT
TRBV24-1	TRBD1	TRBJ1-2	-	CATSDAGGADYGCIF	TGTGCCACCAGTGACGCAGGGGGCGCGGACTATGGCTGCATCTTC
TRBV10-2	-	TRBJ2-1	-	CASSVAAYNEQFF	TGCGCCAGCAGTGTCGCCGCTTACAATGAGCAGTTCTTC
TRBV4-2	-	TRBJ1-2	-	CASSQDLTSADGYTF	TGTGCCAGCAGCCAAGATTTGACGTCGGCCGATGGCTACACCTTC
TRBV3-1	TRBD2	TRBJ2-1	few	CASSQYGRTSGGGGAYNEQFF	TGTGCCAGCAGCCAGTACGGACGGACTAGCGGGGGGGGCGGGGCCTACAATGAGCAGTTCTTC
TRBV7-9	-	TRBJ1-1	-	CASSLIRGGNTEAFF	TGTGCCAGCAGCTTAATTAGGGGGGGGAACACTGAAGCTTTCTTT
TRBV29-1	TRBD2	TRBJ2-5	medium-sized	CSVEPTSGRLETQYF	TGCAGCGTTGAACCGACTAGCGGGAGGTTGGAGACCCAGTACTTC
TRBV5-5	TRBD1	TRBJ1-3	-	CAISSDRGLDTVYF	TGTGCCATCAGCTCCGACAGGGGTTTGGACACCGTATATTTT
TRBV20-1	TRBD2	TRBJ2-1	-	CSALSGVSSYNEQFF	TGCAGCGCTTTAAGCGGGGTAAGCTCCTACAATGAGCAGTTCTTC
TRBV11-2	TRBD2	TRBJ2-7	-	CATSTNLAGNSYEQYF	TGTGCCACGTCGACGAATTTAGCGGGAAACTCCTACGAGCAGTACTTC